The next 13 T cell receptor beta chains were all read from a single sample in a study of shared clonotypes between healthy human individuals. The assay was immunoSEQ multiplex PCR, and TCRdb's table has in-frame clones only and misses some. Of about 730,000 clones listed, 55% to 75% were seen once; the top ten hold under 2%. The material sequenced was memory CD4+ T cells sorted from blood. As for subset: CD45RA-negative fraction. All receptors derive from a woman in her twenties or thirties in good health.

This clone was seen more than once but under ten times. The chain carries TRBV27 and TRBJ1-2; D gene unclear. From germline, CDR1 is MNHEY and CDR2 SMNVEV (reference sequence). The CDR3 length is 13 residues. Trimming cost V 5 bases and J 2 bases, with 9 bases left between them. As DNA, the CDR3 is TGTGCCAGCAGTAAAAGTGGCAACTATGGCTACACCTTC. The encoded protein is CASSKSGNYGYTF.

This clone is a singleton in its sample. The chain combines TRBV11-3 with TRBJ2-1, with a tentative D call TRBD1 (6 bases). The V and J ends lost 4 bases and 3 bases respectively, with 10 bases between them. Germline V gene data show CDR1 as SGHNT and CDR2 as YENEEA. The CDR3 is made up of 14 amino acids. The CDR3 sequence is CASSSEDSYNEQFF. In DNA form, the CDR3 reads TGTGCCAGCAGCTCTGAGGACAGCTACAATGAGCAGTTCTTC.

The J gene is TRBJ2-2, the V gene TRBV4-1; possible D gene TRBD2, 5 bases. CDR3 length: 20 residues. V was cut by 6 bases and J by 0 bases, with 26 bases left in between. Germline CDR1 is MGHRA and CDR2 is YSYEKL. CDR3 in amino acids: CASRFGWASKSFSNTGELFF. The CDR3 nucleotides are TGCGCCAGCAGATTCGGATGGGCTAGCAAATCCTTTTCGAACACCGGGGAGCTGTTTTTT.

V is TRBV19 and J is TRBJ1-5, with TRBD1 matching 10 bases. The CDR3 extends over 15 amino acids. With V trimmed by 3 bases and J by 6 bases, 5 bases remained unmatched. CDR1 and CDR2 from the germline V gene are LNHDA and SQIVND (reference sequence). The CDR3 reads CASSILGQGGQPQHF. As DNA, the CDR3 is TGTGCCAGTAGTATCTTAGGACAGGGGGGTCAGCCCCAGCATTTT.

The rearrangement links TRBV5-1 to TRBJ2-1; maybe TRBD1 (6 bases). The V end was cut by 1 base, the J end by 4 bases, with 12 bases between. The CDR3 spans 15 residues. The germline V gene has CDR1 SGHRS and CDR2 YFSETQ. Here the CDR3 DNA reads TGCGCCAGCAGCTTGCTCCCAGGGGAGTACAATGAGCAGTTCTTC. This encodes CASSLLPGEYNEQFF.

The sample holds many counts of this clone. V and J are TRBV29-1 and TRBJ2-3, with D maybe TRBD2 (5 bases). Trimming took 3 bases from V and 1 from J, leaving 11 bases between them. This CDR3 has 14 residues. The germline gives CDR1 SQVTM, CDR2 ANQGSEA. CDR3 in amino acids: CSVDGGHGTDTQYF. The CDR3 coding sequence is TGCAGCGTTGACGGCGGGCACGGCACAGATACGCAGTATTTT.

The chain links TRBV5-1 to TRBJ2-5; D might be TRBD2 (6 bases). V was cut by 1 base and J by 1 base, with 14 bases left in between. Germline loops: CDR1 SGHRS, CDR2 YFSETQ. This CDR3 spans 16 amino acids. The CDR3 DNA follows: TGCGCCAGCAGCTTGTGGGCGGGGTCCTTCCAAGAGACCCAGTACTTC. This encodes CASSLWAGSFQETQYF.

Notes on this clone: The identical CDR3 is also encoded by other nucleotide sequences in the sample. The CDR3 sequence: CASKTGRNTEAFF. DNA of the CDR3: TGTGCCAGTAAGACAGGGAGGAACACTGAAGCTTTCTTT. The chain combines TRBV19 with TRBJ1-1, with TRBD1 matching over 7 bases. The CDR3 contains 13 residues. With 7 bases clipped from V and 1 base from J, the junction kept 3 bases outside the gene matches. Germline-derived CDR1 and CDR2 are LNHDA and SQIVND (reference sequence).

This CDR3 is CASSDSAATNEKLFF. CDR3 DNA sequence: TGTGCCAGCAGTGATTCGGCTGCAACTAATGAAAAACTGTTTTTT. The rearrangement links TRBV6-4 to TRBJ1-4; D is unresolved. Germline values: CDR1 MRHNA, CDR2 SNTAGT. The CDR3 has 15 amino acids. The V end was cut by 3 bases, the J end by 0 bases, with 8 bases between.

The table lists this clone with a few counts. The chain joins TRBV27 to TRBJ1-1, with 7 bases aligning to TRBD1. The germline CDR1 and CDR2 sequences are MNHEY and SMNVEV (reference sequence). This CDR3 is built from 13 residues. The ends lost 9 bases at V and 0 bases at J; junction bases unmatched: 4. The CDR3 loop is CASLDRVNTEAFF. CDR3 coding DNA: TGTGCCAGTTTAGACAGGGTGAACACTGAAGCTTTCTTT.

V usage is TRBV18 and J usage is TRBJ2-3; 8 bases are shared with TRBD2. Germline V gives CDR1 KGHSH, CDR2 LQKENI. This CDR3 spans 16 amino acids. The V segment lost 3 bases and the J segment 0 bases; nucleotides outside the gene matches: 5. The CDR3 here is CASSPKRELSTDTQYF. The CDR3 DNA reads as TGTGCCAGCTCACCTAAGCGGGAGCTCAGCACAGATACGCAGTATTTT.

In its sample, this clone was seen a few times. The chain joins TRBV5-1 to TRBJ2-7; 8 nucleotides match TRBD2. Germline V gene data show CDR1 as SGHRS and CDR2 as YFSETQ. This CDR3 comprises 14 residues. V lost 3 bases to trimming and J lost 5 bases; unmatched junction nucleotides: 7. The CDR3 loop reads CASSSLAEIDEQYF. The CDR3, as DNA: TGCGCCAGCAGCTCACTAGCGGAAATCGACGAGCAGTACTTC.

This chain connects TRBV5-4 to TRBJ2-7; 8 bases are a match to TRBD1. The V gene end was trimmed by 2 bases and the J gene end by 2 bases; junction bases not matched to a gene: 6. The CDR3 extends over 15 amino acids. Germline lookup yields CDR1 SGHNT and CDR2 YYREEE (reference sequence). The CDR3: CASSFHRGEAYEQYF. CDR3 in DNA: TGTGCCAGCAGCTTTCACAGGGGGGAGGCCTACGAGCAGTACTTC.